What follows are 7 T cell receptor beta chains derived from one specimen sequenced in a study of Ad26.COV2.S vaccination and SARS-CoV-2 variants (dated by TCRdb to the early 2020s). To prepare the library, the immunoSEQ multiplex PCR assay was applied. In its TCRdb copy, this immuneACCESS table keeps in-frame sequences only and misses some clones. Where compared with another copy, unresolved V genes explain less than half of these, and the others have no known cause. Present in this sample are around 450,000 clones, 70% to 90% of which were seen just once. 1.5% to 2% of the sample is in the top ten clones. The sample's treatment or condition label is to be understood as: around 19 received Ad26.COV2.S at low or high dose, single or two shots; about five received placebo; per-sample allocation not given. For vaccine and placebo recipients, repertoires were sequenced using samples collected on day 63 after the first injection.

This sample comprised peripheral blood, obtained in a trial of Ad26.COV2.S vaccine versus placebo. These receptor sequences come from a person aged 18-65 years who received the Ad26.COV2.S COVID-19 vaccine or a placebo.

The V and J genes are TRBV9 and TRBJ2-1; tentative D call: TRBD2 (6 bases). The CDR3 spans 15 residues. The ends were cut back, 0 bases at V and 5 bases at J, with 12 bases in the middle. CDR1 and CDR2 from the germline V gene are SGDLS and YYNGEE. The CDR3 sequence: CASSVAGSVHNEQFF. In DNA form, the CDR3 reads TGTGCCAGCAGCGTAGCCGGGAGTGTCCACAATGAGCAGTTCTTC.

The CDR3 loop is CASYSLGWGGSNTEAFF. DNA for the CDR3: TGTGCCAGCTACTCTCTGGGGTGGGGGGGATCGAACACTGAAGCTTTCTTT. V is TRBV27 and J is TRBJ1-1; D may be TRBD1 (5 bases). Germline CDR1 is MNHEY and CDR2 is SMNVEV (reference sequence). The length of the CDR3 is 17 residues. With 8 bases removed from V and 1 base from J, the gap between germline ends came to 23 bases.

For the CDR3, the DNA is TGTGCCAGCAGCGAGGACCGGAGCTCTGGAAACACCATATATTTT. It specifies CASSEDRSSGNTIYF. The V gene is TRBV6-5, the J gene TRBJ1-3, with no clear D. CDR1 and CDR2 (germline): MNHEY, SVGAGI. V lost 6 bases and J 0 bases, leaving 12 bases between the germline ends. This CDR3 has 15 residues.

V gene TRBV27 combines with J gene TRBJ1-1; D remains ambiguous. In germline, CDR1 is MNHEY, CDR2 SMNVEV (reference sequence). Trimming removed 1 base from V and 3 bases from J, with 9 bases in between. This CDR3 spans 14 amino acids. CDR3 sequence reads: CASSLWAHDTEAFF. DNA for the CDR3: TGTGCCAGCAGTTTATGGGCCCACGACACTGAAGCTTTCTTT.

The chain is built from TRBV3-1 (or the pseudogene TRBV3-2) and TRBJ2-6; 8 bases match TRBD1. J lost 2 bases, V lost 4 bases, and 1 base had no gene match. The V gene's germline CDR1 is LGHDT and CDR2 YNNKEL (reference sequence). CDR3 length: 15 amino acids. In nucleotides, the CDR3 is TGTGCCAGCAGCCGACAGGGGACTGGGGCCAACGTCCTGACTTTC. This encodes CASSRQGTGANVLTF.

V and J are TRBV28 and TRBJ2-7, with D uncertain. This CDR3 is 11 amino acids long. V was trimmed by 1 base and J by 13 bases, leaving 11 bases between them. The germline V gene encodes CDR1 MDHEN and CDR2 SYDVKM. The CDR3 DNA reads TGTGCCAGCAGTTTATCCTACGGTATATACTTC. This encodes CASSLSYGIYF.

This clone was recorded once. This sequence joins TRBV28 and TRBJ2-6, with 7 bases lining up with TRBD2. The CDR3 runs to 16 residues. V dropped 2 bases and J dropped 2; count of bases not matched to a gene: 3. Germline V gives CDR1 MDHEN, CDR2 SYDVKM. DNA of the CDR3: TGTGCCAGCAGTTTACCCCGGGGGGCTGGGGCCAACGTCCTGACTTTC. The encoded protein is CASSLPRGAGANVLTF.